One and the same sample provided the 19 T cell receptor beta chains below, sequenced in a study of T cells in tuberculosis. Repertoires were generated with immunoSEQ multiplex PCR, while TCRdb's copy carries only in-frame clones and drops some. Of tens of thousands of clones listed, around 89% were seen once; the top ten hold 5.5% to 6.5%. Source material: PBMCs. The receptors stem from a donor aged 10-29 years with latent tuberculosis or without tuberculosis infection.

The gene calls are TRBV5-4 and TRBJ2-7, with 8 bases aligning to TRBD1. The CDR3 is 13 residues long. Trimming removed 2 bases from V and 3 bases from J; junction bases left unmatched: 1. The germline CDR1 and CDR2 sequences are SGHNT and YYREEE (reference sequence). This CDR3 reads CASSFTGGYEQYF. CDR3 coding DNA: TGTGCCAGCAGCTTCACAGGGGGCTACGAGCAGTACTTC.

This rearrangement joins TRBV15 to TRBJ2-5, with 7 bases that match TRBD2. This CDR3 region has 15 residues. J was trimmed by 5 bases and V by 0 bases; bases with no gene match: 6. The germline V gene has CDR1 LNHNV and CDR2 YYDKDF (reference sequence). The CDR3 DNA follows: TGTGCCACCAGCAGAGAGGGCGGGGGACGGGAGACCCAGTACTTC. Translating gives CATSREGGGRETQYF.

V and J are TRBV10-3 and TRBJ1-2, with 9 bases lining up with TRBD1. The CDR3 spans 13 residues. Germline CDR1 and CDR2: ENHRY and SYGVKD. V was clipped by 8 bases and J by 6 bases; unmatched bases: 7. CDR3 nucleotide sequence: TGTGCCATCGCCCGGGACAGGGATCATGGCTACACCTTC. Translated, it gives CAIARDRDHGYTF.

The chain's CDR3 is CASSLNRQVDAFF. CDR3 DNA: TGTGCCAGCTCACTAAACCGACAGGTCGATGCTTTCTTT. J is TRBJ1-1 and V is TRBV18, with D perhaps matching TRBD1 (6 bases). V dropped 4 bases and J dropped 11 bases, with 17 bases sitting between them. CDR1 KGHSH and CDR2 LQKENI come from the germline V gene. This CDR3 region has 13 residues.

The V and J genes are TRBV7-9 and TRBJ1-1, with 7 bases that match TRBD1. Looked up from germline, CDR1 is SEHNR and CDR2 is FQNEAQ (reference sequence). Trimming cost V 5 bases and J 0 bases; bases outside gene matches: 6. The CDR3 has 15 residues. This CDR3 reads CASSTGTVLNTEAFF. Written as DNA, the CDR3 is TGTGCCAGCAGCACCGGGACAGTTCTGAACACTGAAGCTTTCTTT.

DNA for the CDR3: TGTGCCAGCAGGCTAATGATCGGGGTGGAGGAGCAGTTCTTC. It specifies CASRLMIGVEEQFF. The chain uses TRBV11-2 and TRBJ2-1; D possibly corresponds to TRBD2 (5 bases). Germline CDR1 is SGHAT and CDR2 is FQNNGV. The CDR3 totals 14 residues. V was clipped by 6 bases and J by 10 bases, with 19 bases between them.

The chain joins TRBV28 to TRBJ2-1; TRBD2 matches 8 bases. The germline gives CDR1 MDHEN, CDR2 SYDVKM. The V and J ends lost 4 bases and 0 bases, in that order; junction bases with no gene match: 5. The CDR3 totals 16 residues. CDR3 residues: CASSSLAGSSYNEQFF. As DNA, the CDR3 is TGTGCCAGCAGTTCTTTAGCGGGGAGCTCCTACAATGAGCAGTTCTTC. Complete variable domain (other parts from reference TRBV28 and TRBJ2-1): DVKVTQSSRYLVKRTGEKVFLECVQDMDHENMFWYRQDPGLGLRLIYFSYDVKMKEKGDIPEGYSVSREKKERFSLILESASTNQTSMYLCASSSLAGSSYNEQFFGPGTRLTVL.

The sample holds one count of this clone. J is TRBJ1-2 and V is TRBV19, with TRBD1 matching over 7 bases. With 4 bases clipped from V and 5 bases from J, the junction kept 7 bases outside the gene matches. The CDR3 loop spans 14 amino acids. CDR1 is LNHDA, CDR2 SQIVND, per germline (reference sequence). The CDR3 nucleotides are TGTGCCAGTAGTAACCCGACCAGGGGGTATGGCTACACCTTC. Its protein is CASSNPTRGYGYTF.

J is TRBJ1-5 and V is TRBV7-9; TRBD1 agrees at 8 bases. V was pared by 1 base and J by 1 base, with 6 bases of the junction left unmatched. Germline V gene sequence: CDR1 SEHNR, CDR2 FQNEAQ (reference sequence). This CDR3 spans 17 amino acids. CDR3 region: CASSLVGDRSSNQPQHF. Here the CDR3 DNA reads TGTGCCAGCAGCTTAGTGGGGGACAGGTCAAGCAATCAGCCCCAGCATTTT.

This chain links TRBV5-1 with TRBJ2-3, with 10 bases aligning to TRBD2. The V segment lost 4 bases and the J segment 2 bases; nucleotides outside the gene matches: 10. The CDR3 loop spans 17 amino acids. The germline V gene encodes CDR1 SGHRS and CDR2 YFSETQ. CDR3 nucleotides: TGCGCCAGCAGCCCCCCGCCTAGCGGGGGATACACAGATACGCAGTATTTT. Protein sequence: CASSPPPSGGYTDTQYF.

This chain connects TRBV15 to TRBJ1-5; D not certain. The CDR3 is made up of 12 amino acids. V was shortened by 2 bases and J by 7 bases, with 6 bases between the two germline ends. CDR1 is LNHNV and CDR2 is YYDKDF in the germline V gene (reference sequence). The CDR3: CATSRQAQPQHF. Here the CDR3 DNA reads TGTGCCACCAGCAGACAGGCCCAGCCCCAGCATTTT.

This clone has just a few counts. CDR3 protein: CASSGTGGGSETQYF. DNA of the CDR3: TGTGCCAGCAGCGGGACGGGGGGAGGTTCGGAGACCCAGTACTTC. The chain couples TRBV9 to TRBJ2-5, with 7 bases that match TRBD2. V gave up 3 bases and J gave up 5 bases; unmatched junction bases: 10. CDR1 is SGDLS, CDR2 YYNGEE, per germline. This CDR3 is 15 amino acids long. Using reference TRBV9 and TRBJ2-5 for the parts outside the CDR3, the full variable domain is DSGVTQTPKHLITATGQRVTLRCSPRSGDLSVYWYQQSLDQGLQFLIQYYNGEERAKGNILERFSAQQFPDLHSELNLSSLELGDSALYFCASSGTGGGSETQYFGPGTRLLVL.

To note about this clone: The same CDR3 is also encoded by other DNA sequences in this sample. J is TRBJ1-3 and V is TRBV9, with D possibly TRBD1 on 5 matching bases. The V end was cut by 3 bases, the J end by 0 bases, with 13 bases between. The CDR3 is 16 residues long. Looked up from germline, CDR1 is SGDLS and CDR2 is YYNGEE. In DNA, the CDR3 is TGTGCCAGCAGCGCCAGGGTCAGTTTCTCTGGAAACACCATATATTTT. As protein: CASSARVSFSGNTIYF. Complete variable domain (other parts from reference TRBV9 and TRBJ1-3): DSGVTQTPKHLITATGQRVTLRCSPRSGDLSVYWYQQSLDQGLQFLIQYYNGEERAKGNILERFSAQQFPDLHSELNLSSLELGDSALYFCASSARVSFSGNTIYFGEGSWLTVV.

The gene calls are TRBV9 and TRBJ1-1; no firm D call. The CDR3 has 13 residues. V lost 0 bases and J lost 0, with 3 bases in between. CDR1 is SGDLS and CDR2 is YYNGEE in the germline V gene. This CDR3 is CASSVAVNTEAFF. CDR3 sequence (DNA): TGTGCCAGCAGCGTAGCCGTGAACACTGAAGCTTTCTTT.

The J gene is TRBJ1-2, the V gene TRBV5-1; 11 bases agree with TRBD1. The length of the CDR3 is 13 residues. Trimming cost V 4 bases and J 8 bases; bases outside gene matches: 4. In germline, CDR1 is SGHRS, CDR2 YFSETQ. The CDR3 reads CASSPRTGGGYTF. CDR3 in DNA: TGCGCCAGCAGCCCACGGACAGGGGGCGGCTACACCTTC.

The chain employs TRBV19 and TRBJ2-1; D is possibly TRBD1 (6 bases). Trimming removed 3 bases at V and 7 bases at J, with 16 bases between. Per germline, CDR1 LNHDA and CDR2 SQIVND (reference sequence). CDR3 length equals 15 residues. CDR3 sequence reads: CASSIGRGIKNEQFF. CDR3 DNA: TGTGCCAGTAGTATTGGCAGGGGAATTAAAAATGAGCAGTTCTTC.

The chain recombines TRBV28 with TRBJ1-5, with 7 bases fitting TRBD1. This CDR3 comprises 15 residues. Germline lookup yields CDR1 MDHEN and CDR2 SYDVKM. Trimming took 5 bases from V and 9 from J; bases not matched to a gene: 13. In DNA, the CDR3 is TGTGCCAGCAGTCTCCGGGACAGCCAGGTTAGGCCCCAGCATTTT. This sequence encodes CASSLRDSQVRPQHF.

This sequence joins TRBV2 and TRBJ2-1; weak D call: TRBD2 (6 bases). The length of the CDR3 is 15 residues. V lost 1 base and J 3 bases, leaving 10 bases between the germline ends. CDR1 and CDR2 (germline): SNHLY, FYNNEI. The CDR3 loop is CASSEGLVLYNEQFF. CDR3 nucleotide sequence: TGTGCCAGCAGTGAAGGACTAGTCCTCTACAATGAGCAGTTCTTC. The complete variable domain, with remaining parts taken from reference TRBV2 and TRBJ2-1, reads EPEVTQTPSHQVTQMGQEVILRCVPISNHLYFYWYRQILGQKVEFLVSFYNNEISEKSEIFDDQFSVERPDGSNFTLKIRSTKLEDSAMYFCASSEGLVLYNEQFFGPGTRLTVL.

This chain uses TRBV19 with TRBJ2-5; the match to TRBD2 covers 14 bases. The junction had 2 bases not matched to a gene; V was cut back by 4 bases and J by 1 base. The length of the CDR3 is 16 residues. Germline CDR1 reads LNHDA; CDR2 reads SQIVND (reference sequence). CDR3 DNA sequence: TGTGCCAGTAGTACCGGACTAGCGGGGGGCCAAGAGACCCAGTACTTC. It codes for CASSTGLAGGQETQYF.